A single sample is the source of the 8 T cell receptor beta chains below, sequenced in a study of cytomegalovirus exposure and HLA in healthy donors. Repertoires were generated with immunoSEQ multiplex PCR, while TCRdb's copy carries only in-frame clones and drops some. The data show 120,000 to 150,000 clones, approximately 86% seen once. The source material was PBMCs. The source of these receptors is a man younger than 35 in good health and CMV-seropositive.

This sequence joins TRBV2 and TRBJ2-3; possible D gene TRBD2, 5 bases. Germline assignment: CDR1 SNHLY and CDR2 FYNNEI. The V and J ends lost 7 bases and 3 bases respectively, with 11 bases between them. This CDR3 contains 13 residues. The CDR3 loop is CASKRERTDTQYF. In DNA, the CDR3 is TGTGCCAGCAAGAGGGAAAGGACAGATACGCAGTATTTT. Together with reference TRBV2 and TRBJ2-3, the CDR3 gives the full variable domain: EPEVTQTPSHQVTQMGQEVILRCVPISNHLYFYWYRQILGQKVEFLVSFYNNEISEKSEIFDDQFSVERPDGSNFTLKIRSTKLEDSAMYFCASKRERTDTQYFGPGTRLTVL.

The CDR3 loop reads CASSVRGTNTGELFF. The CDR3 bases are TGTGCCAGCAGCGTCAGGGGCACGAACACCGGGGAGCTGTTTTTT. V is TRBV6-1 and J is TRBJ2-2; D possibly corresponds to TRBD1 (6 bases). This CDR3 comprises 15 residues. V gave up 6 bases and J gave up 0 bases, with 11 bases separating them. In germline, CDR1 is MNHNS, CDR2 SASEGT.

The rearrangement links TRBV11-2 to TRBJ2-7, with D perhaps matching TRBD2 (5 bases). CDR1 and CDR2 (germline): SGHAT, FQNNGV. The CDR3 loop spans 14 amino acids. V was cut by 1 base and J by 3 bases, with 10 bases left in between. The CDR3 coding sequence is TGTGCCAGCAGCTTAGGGCACGGAGGCTACGAGCAGTACTTC. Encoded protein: CASSLGHGGYEQYF. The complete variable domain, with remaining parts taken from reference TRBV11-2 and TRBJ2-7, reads EAGVAQSPRYKIIEKRQSVAFWCNPISGHATLYWYQQILGQGPKLLIQFQNNGVVDDSQLPKDRFSAERLKGVDSTLKIQPAKLEDSAVYLCASSLGHGGYEQYFGPGTRLTVT.

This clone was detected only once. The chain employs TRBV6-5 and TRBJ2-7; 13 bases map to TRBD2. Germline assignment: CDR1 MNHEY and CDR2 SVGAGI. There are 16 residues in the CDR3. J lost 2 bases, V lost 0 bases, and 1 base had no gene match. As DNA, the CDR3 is TGTGCCAGCAGTTACTCCGGACTAGCGGGAGCCTACGAGCAGTACTTC. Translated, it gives CASSYSGLAGAYEQYF.

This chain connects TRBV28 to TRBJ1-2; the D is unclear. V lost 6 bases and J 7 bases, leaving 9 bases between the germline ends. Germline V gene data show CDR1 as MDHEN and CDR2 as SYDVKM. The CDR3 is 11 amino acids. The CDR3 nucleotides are TGTGCCAGCAGCCATCCCGGTGGCTACACCTTC. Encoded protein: CASSHPGGYTF.

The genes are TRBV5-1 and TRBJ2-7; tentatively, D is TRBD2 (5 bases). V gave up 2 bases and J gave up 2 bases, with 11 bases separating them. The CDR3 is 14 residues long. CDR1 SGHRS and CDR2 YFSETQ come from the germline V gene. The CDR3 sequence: CASSFYGVTYEQYF. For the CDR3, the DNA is TGCGCCAGCAGCTTTTACGGGGTGACCTACGAGCAGTACTTC.

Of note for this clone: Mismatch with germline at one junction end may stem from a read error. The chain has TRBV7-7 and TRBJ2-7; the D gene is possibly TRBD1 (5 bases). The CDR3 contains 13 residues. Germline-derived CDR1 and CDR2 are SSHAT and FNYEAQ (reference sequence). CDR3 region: CASSSEPQGEQYF. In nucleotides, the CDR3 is TGTGCTAGCAGCTCAGAGCCGCAGGGCGAGCAGTACTTC.

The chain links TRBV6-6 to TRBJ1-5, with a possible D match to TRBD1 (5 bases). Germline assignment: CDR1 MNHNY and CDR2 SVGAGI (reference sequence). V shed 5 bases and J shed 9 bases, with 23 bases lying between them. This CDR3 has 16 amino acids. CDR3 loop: CASSPSKPTALRPQHF. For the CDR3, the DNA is TGTGCCAGCAGTCCATCAAAGCCGACAGCCCTGAGGCCCCAGCATTTT.